This entry features one T cell receptor (beta chain) sequence. These data belong to a study of blood T cell repertoires in COVID-19. Study-level information: The study drew acute and convalescent COVID-19 samples from the United States, Italy and Spain.

The repertoire was sequenced with immunoSEQ multiplex PCR; TCRdb's copy has only in-frame clones and lacks some. This sample has 350,000 or so clones, with approximately 84% found just once. Participants came from roughly 24 US areas, aged roughly 18 to 100 years. Trimming cost V 4 bases and J 0 bases; bases outside gene matches: 10. The germline V gene encodes CDR1 ENHRY and CDR2 SYGVKD. This CDR3 comprises 17 residues. Sequenced sample: PBMCs or T cells enriched from blood (not recorded which). The chain has TRBV10-3 and TRBJ1-2, with 8 bases lining up with TRBD1. The sequence was obtained from a young woman who had recovered from COVID-19. The CDR3 sequence is CAISGFDRGLTNYGYTF. The CDR3 coding sequence is TGTGCCATCAGTGGCTTTGACAGGGGCCTAACTAACTATGGCTACACCTTC.